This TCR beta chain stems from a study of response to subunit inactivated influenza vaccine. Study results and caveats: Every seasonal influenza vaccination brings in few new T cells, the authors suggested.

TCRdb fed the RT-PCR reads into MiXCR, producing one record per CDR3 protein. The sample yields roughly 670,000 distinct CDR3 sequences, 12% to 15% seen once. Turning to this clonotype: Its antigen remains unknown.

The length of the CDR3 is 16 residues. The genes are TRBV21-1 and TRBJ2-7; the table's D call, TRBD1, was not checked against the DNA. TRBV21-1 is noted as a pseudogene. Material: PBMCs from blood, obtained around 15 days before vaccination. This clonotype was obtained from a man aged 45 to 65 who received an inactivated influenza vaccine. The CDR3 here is CASSVGVGRSSYEQYF. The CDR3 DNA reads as TGTGCCAGCAGCGTAGGTGTAGGGCGAAGCTCCTACGAGCAGTACTTC.